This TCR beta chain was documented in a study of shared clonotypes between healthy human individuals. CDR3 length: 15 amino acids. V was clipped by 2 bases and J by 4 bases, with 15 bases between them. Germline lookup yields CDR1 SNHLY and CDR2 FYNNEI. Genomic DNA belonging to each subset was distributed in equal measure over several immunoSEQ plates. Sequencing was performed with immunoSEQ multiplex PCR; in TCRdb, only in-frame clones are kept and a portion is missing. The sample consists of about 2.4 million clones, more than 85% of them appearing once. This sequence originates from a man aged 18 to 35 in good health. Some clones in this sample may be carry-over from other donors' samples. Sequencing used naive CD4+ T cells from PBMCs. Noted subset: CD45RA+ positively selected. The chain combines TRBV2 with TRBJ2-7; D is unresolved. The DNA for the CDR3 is TGTGCCAGCAGTGAACGTTTATTGATGGGTTACGAGCAGTACTTC. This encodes CASSERLLMGYEQYF.